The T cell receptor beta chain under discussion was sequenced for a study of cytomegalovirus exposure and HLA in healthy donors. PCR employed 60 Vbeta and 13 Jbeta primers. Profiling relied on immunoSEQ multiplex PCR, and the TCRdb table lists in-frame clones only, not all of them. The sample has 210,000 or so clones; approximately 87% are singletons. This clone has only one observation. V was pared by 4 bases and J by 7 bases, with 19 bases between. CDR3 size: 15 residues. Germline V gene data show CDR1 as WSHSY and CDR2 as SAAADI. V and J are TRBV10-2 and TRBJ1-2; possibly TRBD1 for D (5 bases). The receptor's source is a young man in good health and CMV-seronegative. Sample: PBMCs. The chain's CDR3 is CASSGATGGLFGYTF. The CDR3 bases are TGCGCCAGCAGTGGAGCTACGGGGGGGTTATTTGGCTACACCTTC.